This TCR beta chain is from a study of chemoradiotherapy in HPV16-positive cancers (dated by TCRdb to between 2021 and 2022). Background on the whole study: Candidate HPV-specific T-cell clones and common TCR motifs were defined by functional T-cell assays performed on cells from a couple of HPV16-positive patients. Whether T-cell immunity against the HPV oncoproteins E6 and E7 changes during chemoradiotherapy and whether survival is affected by this immunity were examined in the study. Next, the candidate HPV-specific TCRs and motifs were followed in TCR repertoires from approximately 82 patients with HPV-related cancers.

Sequences SGHRS (CDR1) and YFSETQ (CDR2) are obtained from the germline V gene. The CDR3 has 14 amino acids, counting the end cysteine and phenylalanine. CDR3 DNA only is kept here, 42 bases in frame from base 1. V loses 2 bases of germline sequence and J loses 8 bases, and the interval between the two ends is 16 bases. This clone was counted a few times. Its binding antigen is unknown. Qualities for individual bases were not recorded, and no much larger clone is one base off. Library method: the immunoSEQ multiplex PCR assay. TCRdb stores this immuneACCESS table with in-frame sequences only. Part of the clones is absent; in the studies checked, under half of the shortfall reflects unresolved V genes, and no reason is known for the rest. The sample table shows 35,000 to 45,000 clones, and more than 65% are seen once. The ten top clones hold more than 4.5% of the sample. Overall study results and their limits: Expansion of candidate HPV-specific clones and E7-related TCR motifs was observed in the tumor microenvironment during treatment, whereas no such expansion was observed for non-HPV-specific T cells. The survival association was reported for HPV16-positive patients, and the functional definition of HPV-specific T cells was derived from only a couple of HPV16-positive patients. In HPV16-positive patients, expansion of HPV-responsive T cells during chemoradiotherapy was found to be associated with improved recurrence-free survival.

Repertoires were sampled multiple times during chemoradiotherapy, which allowed clonal expansion in the tumor microenvironment to be followed. The chain joins TRBV5-1 to TRBJ1-1, with an unclear D gene assignment. Sequences were derived from blood, sampled from a patient who underwent chemoradiotherapy. The TCR originated in a human donor with HPV-associated anogenital cancer. The sequenced DNA: TGCGCCAGCAGCTTATCGCCCGACGACAAGGAAGCTTTCTTT. It is translated as CASSLSPDDKEAFF.